This entry lists 20 T cell receptor beta chains sequenced from one sample in a study of T cell responses to AZD1222 COVID-19 vaccine. TCRdb's table, derived via immunoSEQ multiplex PCR, lists solely in-frame clones and lacks some. The sample lists about 120,000 clones, more than 80% occurring once. This material consisted of peripheral blood, taken on day 0 of AZD1222 vaccination. The origin of the receptors is an adult in good health.

The chain links TRBV27 to TRBJ1-4; 10 nucleotides match TRBD1. Germline lookup yields CDR1 MNHEY and CDR2 SMNVEV (reference sequence). The CDR3 has 14 amino acids. V shed 5 bases and J 10 bases; nucleotides not matched to a gene: 7. In DNA form, the CDR3 reads TGTGCCAGCAGTACCCGGGACAGGGGAGGAAAACTGTTTTTT. Its translation: CASSTRDRGGKLFF. The variable domain in full, completed from reference TRBV27 and TRBJ1-4, reads EAQVTQNPRYLITVTGKKLTVTCSQNMNHEYMSWYRQDPGLGLRQIYYSMNVEVTDKGDVPEGYKVSRKEKRNFPLILESPSPNQTSLYFCASSTRDRGGKLFFGSGTQLSVL.

The chain uses TRBV5-1 and TRBJ2-5; TRBD2 agrees at 10 bases. The CDR3 is made up of 18 amino acids. In germline, CDR1 is SGHRS, CDR2 YFSETQ. The V and J ends lost 0 bases and 2 bases, in that order; junction bases with no gene match: 10. CDR3 amino acids: CASSLVASGSHWQETQYF. For the CDR3, the DNA is TGCGCCAGCAGCTTGGTGGCTAGCGGGAGCCACTGGCAAGAGACCCAGTACTTC.

The rearrangement links TRBV18 to TRBJ2-1, with 12 positions matching TRBD2. This CDR3 has 17 residues. The V segment lost 3 bases and the J segment 3 bases; nucleotides outside the gene matches: 6. Germline-derived CDR1 and CDR2 are KGHSH and LQKENI. CDR3 loop: CASSPQTSGGLYNEQFF. DNA for the CDR3: TGTGCCAGCTCACCCCAGACTAGCGGGGGACTCTACAATGAGCAGTTCTTC.

This chain links TRBV4-3 with TRBJ1-2; TRBD1 aligns across 7 bases. From germline, CDR1 is LGHNA and CDR2 YSLEER. This CDR3 is built from 14 residues. V was pared by 1 base and J by 4 bases, with 3 bases of the junction left unmatched. The CDR3 reads CASSQGAGGYGYTF. The CDR3 coding sequence is TGCGCCAGCAGCCAAGGGGCAGGGGGCTATGGCTACACCTTC.

J is TRBJ1-1 and V is TRBV20-1; D unclear. V was pared by 4 bases and J by 1 base, with 4 bases between. CDR1 DFQATT and CDR2 SNEGSKA come from the germline V gene (reference sequence). The CDR3 runs 11 residues. CDR3 bases: TGCAGTGCTACCCCGAACACTGAAGCTTTCTTT. Its translation: CSATPNTEAFF.

The V call is TRBV18, the J call TRBJ1-2, with TRBD1 identical over 8 bases. The CDR3 runs to 14 residues. Germline V lookup: CDR1 KGHSH, CDR2 LQKENI. The V gene end was trimmed by 6 bases and the J gene end by 2 bases; junction bases not matched to a gene: 5. For the CDR3, the DNA is TGTGCCAGCTCGCTGGGACAGGCAAACTATGGCTACACCTTC. It codes for CASSLGQANYGYTF.

V is TRBV24-1 and J is TRBJ1-5, with 7 bases matching TRBD1. J was trimmed by 5 bases and V by 4 bases; bases with no gene match: 10. The germline V gene has CDR1 KGHDR and CDR2 SFDVKD. The CDR3 has 16 residues. CDR3 residues: CATSDSYRGPHQPQHF. The CDR3 DNA follows: TGTGCCACCAGTGACTCCTACAGGGGACCCCATCAGCCCCAGCATTTT.

This rearrangement joins TRBV30 to TRBJ2-5; 8 positions match TRBD2. The CDR3 spans 15 residues. Trimming removed 4 bases from V and 1 base from J; junction bases left unmatched: 8. CDR1 and CDR2 (germline): GTSNPN, SVGIG (reference sequence). The CDR3 DNA sequence: TGTGCCTGGACGGGAGGGATGGGTGTCCAAGAGACCCAGTACTTC. It is translated as CAWTGGMGVQETQYF.

J is TRBJ2-7 and V is TRBV28; 9 bases agree with TRBD1. The V gene end was trimmed by 6 bases and the J gene end by 0 bases; junction bases not matched to a gene: 6. Germline lookup yields CDR1 MDHEN and CDR2 SYDVKM. The length of the CDR3 is 15 residues. CDR3 residues: CASRSTGQGSYEQYF. CDR3 DNA sequence: TGTGCCAGCAGGTCCACGGGACAGGGCTCCTACGAGCAGTACTTC.

With regard to this clone: At one end, the junction sequence differs from germline, possibly due to a read error. The V and J genes are TRBV7-9 and TRBJ1-4; maybe TRBD1 (6 bases). Germline V gene lookup returns CDR1 SEHNR and CDR2 FQNEAQ (reference sequence). This CDR3 is built from 15 residues. The CDR3 protein is CASSASGQTNEKLFF. The CDR3 bases are TGTGCCAGCAGCGCCAGCGGACAGACTAACGAAAAACTGTTTTTT.

The genes are TRBV6-5 and TRBJ2-3, with 9 bases lining up with TRBD2. Trimming removed 6 bases from V and 14 bases from J; junction bases left unmatched: 9. This CDR3 region has 12 residues. CDR1 MNHEY and CDR2 SVGAGI come from the germline V gene. This chain's CDR3 is CASRGSGGWGYF. The DNA for the CDR3 is TGTGCCAGCAGAGGTAGCGGGGGCTGGGGGTATTTT.

The V gene is TRBV7-8, the J gene TRBJ2-1, with 7 bases aligning to TRBD1. The length of the CDR3 is 15 residues. J was trimmed by 3 bases and V by 4 bases; bases with no gene match: 6. Germline V lookup: CDR1 SGHVS, CDR2 FQNEAQ. CDR3 protein: CASSSGTAFYNEQFF. The CDR3 coding sequence is TGTGCCAGCAGCTCCGGGACAGCCTTCTACAATGAGCAGTTCTTC.

This clone was recorded only once. The chain is built from TRBV7-9 and TRBJ1-3; weak D call: TRBD1 (6 bases). This CDR3 is 15 amino acids long. Germline V gives CDR1 SEHNR, CDR2 FQNEAQ (reference sequence). Trimming removed 5 bases at V and 3 bases at J, with 14 bases between. DNA for the CDR3: TGTGCCAGCAGCCTTTCGACAGGCTATGGAAACACCATATATTTT. Its translation: CASSLSTGYGNTIYF.

This clone came up once. CDR3 sequence (DNA): TGTGCCAGCACGCCGGGGGGGTCTGGGGCCAACGTCCTGACTTTC. Its translation is CASTPGGSGANVLTF. The chain couples TRBV28 to TRBJ2-6; 8 bases line up with TRBD2. The CDR3 is 15 residues long. Per germline, CDR1 MDHEN and CDR2 SYDVKM. J was trimmed by 1 base and V by 7 bases; bases with no gene match: 3.

The chain uses TRBV11-1 and TRBJ2-7, with 10 bases fitting TRBD1. Unmatched junction bases numbered 9, after V lost 5 bases and J lost 2 bases. Per germline, CDR1 SGHAT and CDR2 FQDESV (reference sequence). This CDR3 has 16 residues. CDR3 sequence: CASSTKGQGTAYEQYF. CDR3 DNA: TGTGCCAGCAGCACCAAGGGACAGGGGACGGCCTACGAGCAGTACTTC. Using reference TRBV11-1 and TRBJ2-7 for the parts outside the CDR3, the full variable domain is EAEVAQSPRYKITEKSQAVAFWCDPISGHATLYWYRQILGQGPELLVQFQDESVVDDSQLPKDRFSAERLKGVDSTLKIQPAELGDSAMYLCASSTKGQGTAYEQYFGPGTRLTVT.

The genes are TRBV15 and TRBJ2-1; 10 bases align to TRBD1. V gave up 0 bases and J gave up 9 bases; unmatched junction bases: 8. Germline V gene lookup returns CDR1 LNHNV and CDR2 YYDKDF (reference sequence). CDR3 length: 16 amino acids. This chain's CDR3 is CATSRDLGTGVSEQFF. DNA of the CDR3: TGTGCCACCAGCAGAGATCTCGGGACAGGGGTCAGTGAGCAGTTCTTC.

The chain employs TRBV5-6 and TRBJ2-7; D ambiguous. The germline gives CDR1 SGHDT, CDR2 YYEEEE. The germline V and J ends were trimmed by 4 bases and 2 bases, with 16 bases remaining between them. CDR3 length: 15 residues. CDR3: CASSPPPGRAYEQYF. DNA of the CDR3: TGTGCCAGCAGCCCGCCCCCTGGCCGGGCCTACGAGCAGTACTTC.

This clone has more than one count but fewer than ten. The chain combines TRBV5-4 with TRBJ2-7; 9 bases agree with TRBD2. The CDR3 sequence is 14 residues long. Germline CDR1 is SGHNT and CDR2 is YYREEE (reference sequence). V gave up 0 bases and J gave up 4 bases; unmatched junction bases: 2. The CDR3 DNA reads TGTGCCAGCAGCTTGGAGCTAGCGGGGTACGAGCAGTACTTC. It specifies CASSLELAGYEQYF.

V is TRBV27 and J is TRBJ2-7; 9 positions match TRBD2. The CDR3 has 20 residues. V lost 4 bases and J lost 3; bases outside the gene matches: 22. Germline values: CDR1 MNHEY, CDR2 SMNVEV (reference sequence). The CDR3: CASSSNVGAGGRYLNYEQYF. DNA for the CDR3: TGTGCCAGCAGTTCCAACGTTGGGGCGGGAGGGCGGTATTTGAACTACGAGCAGTACTTC.

The chain links TRBV28 to TRBJ2-3; TRBD1 agrees at 9 bases. Germline-derived CDR1 and CDR2 are MDHEN and SYDVKM. Germline trimming cut 3 bases from V and 2 bases from J; bases unmatched to any gene: 3. The CDR3 is 15 amino acids. The CDR3 loop is CASSLGTGLTDTQYF. Written as DNA, the CDR3 is TGTGCCAGCAGTTTGGGGACAGGGCTCACAGATACGCAGTATTTT. Supplemented by reference TRBV28 and TRBJ2-3, the full variable domain reads DVKVTQSSRYLVKRTGEKVFLECVQDMDHENMFWYRQDPGLGLRLIYFSYDVKMKEKGDIPEGYSVSREKKERFSLILESASTNQTSMYLCASSLGTGLTDTQYFGPGTRLTVL.